This T cell receptor (beta chain) was recovered during a study of graft-versus-host responses after intestinal transplantation. Study context: Transplants were multivisceral, liver-intestinal, or isolated intestinal. Recipients were all induced with anti-thymocyte globulin, then given tacrolimus and steroids for around three years.

TCRdb's table, derived via immunoSEQ multiplex PCR, lists solely in-frame clones and lacks some. Of 50,000 to 75,000 clones listed, approximately 94% are singletons. General observations from the study: Early post-transplant HvG declines were associated with peak circulating GvH clone levels. Some GvH clones were seen earlier in gut or blood, suggesting intestinal origin.

For this clone: The antigen remains undetermined.

The CDR3 totals 18 residues. The V and J genes are TRBV21-1 and TRBJ2-5; the table calls TRBD2, which could not be checked here. TRBV21-1 is marked as a pseudogene. The receptor was isolated from a human donor who was the organ donor for an intestinal transplant. Sequences were derived from unstimulated CD4+ T cells sorted from spleen or lymph node cells, sampled before transplant. In DNA, the CDR3 is TGTGCCAGCAGCAAAAAAGGACTAGCGTTTACGTACCAAGAGACCCAGTACTTC. Translating gives CASSKKGLAFTYQETQYF.